A selection of T cell receptor beta chains follows, all from one sample in a study of T-cell memory formation after mild COVID-19. A single record per CDR3 protein comes from TCRdb applying MiXCR to the 5' RACE reads. The profile covers 25,000 to 30,000 distinct CDR3 sequences, with around 10% appearing a single time and approximately 14% taken by the ten largest. Sequencing was carried out using PBMCs or a T cell subset sorted from them (not recorded which). Receptors were obtained from an adult woman who had mild COVID-19 (a few samples of this study predate the infection). Cell type and time point are not known. Both conserved end residues are part of each CDR3. The order of the fields is D gene, clone size, V gene, J gene, CDR3 protein, CDR3 DNA. D genes are given only for firm matches. Part of the rows lack a size; the others show once, few, many or a class for expanded clones.

D gene: -
clone size: many
V gene: TRBV24-1
J gene: TRBJ1-3
CDR3 protein: CATSMTGLHTIYF
CDR3 DNA: TGTGCCACCAGCATGACGGGGCTCCACACCATATATTTT

D gene: -
clone size: many
V gene: TRBV7-8
J gene: TRBJ1-1
CDR3 protein: CASSSTRSASTEAFF
CDR3 DNA: TGTGCCAGCAGCTCCACAAGGAGCGCCAGCACTGAAGCTTTCTTT

D gene: -
clone size: -
V gene: TRBV3-1
J gene: TRBJ2-1
CDR3 protein: CASSPRVTVRGYNEQFF
CDR3 DNA: TGTGCCAGCAGCCCCCGGGTCACGGTGAGAGGGTACAATGAGCAGTTCTTC

D gene: -
clone size: many
V gene: TRBV4-2
J gene: TRBJ1-1
CDR3 protein: CASSQDIIRANTEAFF
CDR3 DNA: TGTGCCAGCAGCCAAGATATCATAAGGGCGAACACTGAAGCTTTCTTT

D gene: -
clone size: many
V gene: TRBV10-3
J gene: TRBJ1-1
CDR3 protein: CAIGRGGTEAFF
CDR3 DNA: TGTGCCATCGGACGGGGGGGCACTGAAGCTTTCTTT

D gene: -
clone size: many
V gene: TRBV10-3
J gene: TRBJ1-1
CDR3 protein: CAIRRPDQFNTEAFF
CDR3 DNA: TGTGCCATCAGGAGACCCGACCAATTCAACACTGAAGCTTTCTTT

D gene: TRBD1
clone size: many
V gene: TRBV12-3/TRBV12-4
J gene: TRBJ1-6
CDR3 protein: CASSRTGNSPLHF
CDR3 DNA: TGTGCCAGCAGTAGGACAGGGAATTCACCCCTCCACTTT

D gene: -
clone size: many
V gene: TRBV5-1
J gene: TRBJ2-3
CDR3 protein: CASSFGSTDTQYF
CDR3 DNA: TGCGCCAGCAGCTTCGGAAGCACAGATACGCAGTATTTT

D gene: -
clone size: many
V gene: TRBV3-1
J gene: TRBJ2-5
CDR3 protein: CASSPSGGGETQYF
CDR3 DNA: TGTGCCAGCAGCCCATCGGGTGGAGGGGAGACCCAGTACTTC

D gene: -
clone size: many
V gene: TRBV28
J gene: TRBJ2-7
CDR3 protein: CASSSGPLYEQYF
CDR3 DNA: TGTGCCAGCAGTTCGGGACCACTCTACGAGCAGTACTTC

D gene: -
clone size: -
V gene: TRBV4-2
J gene: TRBJ2-7
CDR3 protein: CASSQGGGPYEQYF
CDR3 DNA: TGTGCCAGCAGCCAAGGAGGGGGGCCTTACGAGCAGTACTTC

D gene: -
clone size: many
V gene: TRBV5-6
J gene: TRBJ1-2
CDR3 protein: CASSQRRLYGYTF
CDR3 DNA: TGTGCCAGCAGCCAACGACGGCTCTATGGCTACACCTTC

D gene: -
clone size: many
V gene: TRBV9
J gene: TRBJ2-7
CDR3 protein: CASSPTGTHASEQYF
CDR3 DNA: TGTGCCAGCAGTCCGACCGGGACGCATGCTTCCGAGCAGTACTTC

D gene: TRBD1
clone size: -
V gene: TRBV11-2
J gene: TRBJ2-2
CDR3 protein: CASSLEGTGRTGELFF
CDR3 DNA: TGTGCCAGCAGCTTAGAAGGGACAGGGCGAACCGGGGAGCTGTTTTTT

D gene: TRBD1
clone size: many
V gene: TRBV7-8
J gene: TRBJ1-1
CDR3 protein: CASSLDRGDTEAFF
CDR3 DNA: TGTGCCAGCAGCCTTGACAGGGGAGACACTGAAGCTTTCTTT

D gene: -
clone size: many
V gene: TRBV7-8
J gene: TRBJ1-2
CDR3 protein: CASSRRDSNYGYTF
CDR3 DNA: TGTGCCAGCAGCCGTCGCGACAGTAACTATGGCTACACCTTC

D gene: -
clone size: many
V gene: TRBV6-2/TRBV6-3
J gene: TRBJ2-2
CDR3 protein: CASQVPGEAGELFF
CDR3 DNA: TGTGCCAGTCAGGTGCCAGGGGAGGCCGGGGAGCTGTTTTTT

D gene: -
clone size: many
V gene: TRBV7-9
J gene: TRBJ2-3
CDR3 protein: CASSSTSQSTDTQYF
CDR3 DNA: TGTGCCAGCAGCTCTACTAGCCAAAGCACAGATACGCAGTATTTT

D gene: TRBD1
clone size: many
V gene: TRBV19
J gene: TRBJ2-5
CDR3 protein: CASRGQVIETQYF
CDR3 DNA: TGTGCCAGTAGGGGACAGGTCATCGAGACCCAGTACTTC